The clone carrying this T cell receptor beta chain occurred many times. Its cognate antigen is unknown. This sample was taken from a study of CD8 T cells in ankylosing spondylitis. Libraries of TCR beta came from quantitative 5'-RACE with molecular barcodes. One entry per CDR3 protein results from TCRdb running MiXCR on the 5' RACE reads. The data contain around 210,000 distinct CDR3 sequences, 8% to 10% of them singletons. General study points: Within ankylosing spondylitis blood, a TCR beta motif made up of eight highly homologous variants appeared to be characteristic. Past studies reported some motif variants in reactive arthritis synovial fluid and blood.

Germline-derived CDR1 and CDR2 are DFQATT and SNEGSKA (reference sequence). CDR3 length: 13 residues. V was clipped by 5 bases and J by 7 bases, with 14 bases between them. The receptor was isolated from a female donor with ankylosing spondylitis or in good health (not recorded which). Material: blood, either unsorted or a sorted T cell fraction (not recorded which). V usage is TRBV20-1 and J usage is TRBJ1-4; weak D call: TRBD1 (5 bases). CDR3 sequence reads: CSAHVRRGEKLFF. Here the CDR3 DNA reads TGCAGTGCTCATGTTCGAAGGGGTGAAAAACTGTTTTTT.